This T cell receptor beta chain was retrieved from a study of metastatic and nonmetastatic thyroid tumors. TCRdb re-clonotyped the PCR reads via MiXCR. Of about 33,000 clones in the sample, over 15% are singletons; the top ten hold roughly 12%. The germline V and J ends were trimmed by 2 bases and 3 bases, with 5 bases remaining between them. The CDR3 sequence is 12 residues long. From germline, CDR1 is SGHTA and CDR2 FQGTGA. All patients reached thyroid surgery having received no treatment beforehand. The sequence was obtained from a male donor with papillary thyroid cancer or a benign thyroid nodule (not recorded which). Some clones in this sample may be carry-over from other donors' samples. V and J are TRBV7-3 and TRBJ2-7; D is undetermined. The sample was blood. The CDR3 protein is CASSLWDYEQYF. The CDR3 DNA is TGTGCCAGCAGCTTATGGGACTACGAGCAGTACTTC.